The next 28 T cell receptor beta chains were all read from a single sample in a study of glioma-infiltrating T cells after dendritic cell vaccination. Time point given: after dendritic cell vaccination, including at tumor progression/relapse. The table came from immunoSEQ multiplex PCR; TCRdb's copy has only in-frame clones and leaves some out. The sample gives 65,000 or so clones, approximately 89% of which show up once; under 14% is in the top ten. Sequenced here: blood, sampled after dendritic cell vaccination. These receptors were taken from a human donor with glioblastoma.

About this clone itself: The identical CDR3 is also encoded by other nucleotide sequences in the sample. The CDR3 DNA sequence: TGTGCCAGCAGCCTAACAGGGGGCACTGAAGCTTTCTTT. Its protein product is CASSLTGGTEAFF. This rearrangement joins TRBV7-8 to TRBJ1-1, with 8 positions matching TRBD1. The CDR3 runs 13 residues. Unmatched junction bases numbered 3, after V lost 5 bases and J lost 4 bases. Per germline, CDR1 SGHVS and CDR2 FQNEAQ.

V and J are TRBV5-8 and TRBJ1-1; tentative D call: TRBD1 (5 bases). This CDR3 has 13 residues. The germline V and J ends were trimmed by 0 bases and 3 bases, with 6 bases remaining between them. Germline CDR1 reads SGHTS; CDR2 reads YDEGEE. CDR3 DNA sequence: TGTGCCAGCAGCTTGGTCAGGGACACTGAAGCTTTCTTT. This translates into CASSLVRDTEAFF.

This clone occurred a few times. The rearrangement joins TRBV7-2 to TRBJ2-7; 12 nucleotides agree with TRBD2. The germline gives CDR1 SGHTA, CDR2 FQGNSA. The V gene end was trimmed by 4 bases and the J gene end by 3 bases; junction bases not matched to a gene: 4. The CDR3 runs 15 residues. CDR3 residues: CASSSASGGVYEQYF. The DNA of the CDR3 is TGTGCCAGCAGCTCCGCTAGCGGGGGGGTCTACGAGCAGTACTTC.

For this clone: Other nucleotide sequences in the sample specify the same CDR3. The chain has TRBV2 and TRBJ1-6; no definite D call. CDR1 is SNHLY, CDR2 FYNNEI, per germline. The CDR3 is 14 amino acids. V gave up 2 bases and J gave up 6 bases, with 8 bases separating them. The CDR3 reads CASSEREVNSPLHF. CDR3 DNA: TGTGCCAGCAGTGAACGGGAAGTTAATTCACCCCTCCACTTT.

The V call is TRBV29-1, the J call TRBJ1-2; 10 bases agree with TRBD1. The V gene's germline CDR1 is SQVTM and CDR2 ANQGSEA. There are 14 residues in the CDR3. V lost 3 bases to trimming and J lost 7 bases; unmatched junction nucleotides: 8. The CDR3 DNA sequence: TGCAGCGTTGACCCCCTTGGACAGGGGGGTGGCTACACCTTC. Amino acid sequence: CSVDPLGQGGGYTF.

V gene TRBV5-5 combines with J gene TRBJ1-2; 7 bases are a match to TRBD1. V lost 0 bases, J lost 8 bases, and 4 bases stayed unmatched. The CDR3 runs to 13 residues. Germline CDR1 is SGHKS and CDR2 is YYEKEE (reference sequence). The CDR3 loop is CASSLDRGWGYTF. DNA for the CDR3: TGTGCCAGCAGCTTGGACAGGGGATGGGGCTACACCTTC.

The V call is TRBV5-4, the J call TRBJ2-1, with 8 bases aligning to TRBD2. This CDR3 has 15 amino acids. Germline assignment: CDR1 SGHNT and CDR2 YYREEE (reference sequence). V gave up 0 bases and J gave up 7 bases; unmatched junction bases: 6. The CDR3 sequence is CASSLDQRELNEQFF. The CDR3 DNA follows: TGTGCCAGCAGCTTGGACCAGCGGGAGTTAAATGAGCAGTTCTTC.

The gene calls are TRBV19 and TRBJ2-7; 8 nucleotides agree with TRBD2. CDR1 and CDR2 from the germline V gene are LNHDA and SQIVND (reference sequence). Trimming removed 5 bases from V and 0 bases from J; junction bases left unmatched: 6. There are 15 residues in the CDR3. CDR3 protein: CASSLREASSYEQYF. The CDR3 DNA sequence: TGTGCCAGTAGTCTGCGGGAGGCGAGCTCCTACGAGCAGTACTTC.

In regard to this clone: The sample holds other DNA sequences that translate to the same CDR3. This sequence joins TRBV10-1 and TRBJ1-6; D possibly corresponds to TRBD1 (5 bases). The V gene's germline CDR1 is WNHNN and CDR2 SYGVQD (reference sequence). Trimming stripped 2 bases from V and 5 bases from J, with 10 bases between. The CDR3 is 15 amino acids. The CDR3 DNA reads as TGCGCCAGCAGTGAGAATCCAGGGAATAATTCACCCCTCCACTTT. It yields the protein CASSENPGNNSPLHF.

The J gene is TRBJ2-7, the V gene TRBV7-2; possibly TRBD2 for D (5 bases). This CDR3 is 14 amino acids long. V was cut by 5 bases and J by 6 bases, with 17 bases left in between. CDR1 is SGHTA and CDR2 is FQGNSA in the germline V gene. CDR3 in DNA: TGTGCCAGCAGCACAAGCCGGGGAAACTCCGAGCAGTACTTC. This encodes CASSTSRGNSEQYF.

The CDR3 region is CASSPASGSNNEQFF. As DNA, the CDR3 is TGTGCCAGCAGCCCCGCTAGCGGGAGCAACAATGAGCAGTTCTTC. This chain joins TRBV4-2 and TRBJ2-1; 10 nucleotides line up with TRBD2. This CDR3 contains 15 residues. Germline CDR1 LGHNA, CDR2 YNFKEQ. V dropped 4 bases and J dropped 5; count of bases not matched to a gene: 5.

This chain joins TRBV5-4 and TRBJ2-5; D gene ambiguous. V lost 0 bases, J lost 1 base, and 13 bases lay in between. This CDR3 spans 16 amino acids. Germline V gene lookup returns CDR1 SGHNT and CDR2 YYREEE (reference sequence). The CDR3 reads CASSLVFRERQETQYF. The CDR3 DNA follows: TGTGCCAGCAGCTTGGTGTTCCGAGAACGCCAAGAGACCCAGTACTTC.

The chain links TRBV4-3 to TRBJ1-3; unclear D gene. Germline values: CDR1 LGHNA, CDR2 YSLEER. Trimming cost V 0 bases and J 1 base, with 7 bases left between them. The CDR3 is 15 amino acids. DNA for the CDR3: TGCGCCAGCAGCCAAGAGGCGGGGTCTGGAAACACCATATATTTT. It specifies CASSQEAGSGNTIYF.

The CDR3 DNA is TGCGCCAGCGGTACTGGGACAGGAGGCGGCGAGCAGTACTTC. Its translation is CASGTGTGGGEQYF. The chain employs TRBV5-1 and TRBJ2-7, with 8 bases identical to TRBD1. V dropped 7 bases and J dropped 6; count of bases not matched to a gene: 12. From germline, CDR1 is SGHRS and CDR2 YFSETQ. The CDR3 totals 14 residues.

The sample holds one count of this clone. The chain carries TRBV7-4 and TRBJ1-1; D might be TRBD1 (5 bases). V was cut by 4 bases and J by 1 base, with 28 bases left in between. This CDR3 spans 20 amino acids. Germline V gene sequence: CDR1 SGHVT, CDR2 SQSDAQ. The CDR3 sequence: CASSSTSVDVSWGGNTEAFF. Here the CDR3 DNA reads TGTGCCAGCAGCTCCACCTCCGTGGACGTGAGTTGGGGGGGGAACACTGAAGCTTTCTTT. The full variable domain, rest sourced from reference TRBV7-4 and TRBJ1-1, is GAGVSQSPRYKVAKRGRDVALRCDSISGHVTLYWYRQTLGQGSEVLTYSQSDAQRDKSGRPSGRFSAERPERSVSTLKIQRTEQGDSAVYLCASSSTSVDVSWGGNTEAFFGQGTRLTVV.

The CDR3 spells CASRDTGQFNEKLFF. As DNA, the CDR3 is TGTGCCAGCAGGGATACGGGACAGTTTAATGAAAAACTGTTTTTT. The gene calls are TRBV7-2 and TRBJ1-4; 7 nucleotides line up with TRBD1. The CDR3 loop spans 15 amino acids. Germline CDR1 reads SGHTA; CDR2 reads FQGNSA. Germline trimming cut 6 bases from V and 4 bases from J; bases unmatched to any gene: 8. Full variable domain (missing parts from reference TRBV7-2 and TRBJ1-4): GAGVSQSPSNKVTEKGKDVELRCDPISGHTALYWYRQSLGQGLEFLIYFQGNSAPDKSGLPSDRFSAERTGGSVSTLTIQRTQQEDSAVYLCASRDTGQFNEKLFFGSGTQLSVL.

This clone was seen a single time. The gene calls are TRBV5-5 and TRBJ1-5; D is unclear. This CDR3 has 13 residues. V was shortened by 7 bases and J by 1 base, with 9 bases between the two germline ends. Looked up from germline, CDR1 is SGHKS and CDR2 is YYEKEE (reference sequence). DNA of the CDR3: TGTGCCAGCGCGTGGGAGAGCAATCAGCCCCAGCATTTT. Protein sequence: CASAWESNQPQHF.

This clone occurred a few times. The chain combines TRBV11-1 with TRBJ2-7; the match to TRBD2 covers 7 bases. V gave up 5 bases and J gave up 6 bases; unmatched junction bases: 1. CDR3 size: 11 residues. Germline CDR1 reads SGHAT; CDR2 reads FQDESV (reference sequence). In DNA, the CDR3 is TGTGCCAGCAGCCCGGGGGGCGAGCAGTACTTC. The encoded protein is CASSPGGEQYF. The whole variable domain, filled in from reference TRBV11-1 and TRBJ2-7, reads EAEVAQSPRYKITEKSQAVAFWCDPISGHATLYWYRQILGQGPELLVQFQDESVVDDSQLPKDRFSAERLKGVDSTLKIQPAELGDSAMYLCASSPGGEQYFGPGTRLTVT.

V is TRBV18 and J is TRBJ1-2, with D unclear. CDR3 length: 13 residues. In germline, CDR1 is KGHSH, CDR2 LQKENI. V was clipped by 0 bases and J by 6 bases, with 8 bases between them. CDR3 coding DNA: TGTGCCAGCTCACCACCCCGTACAGATGGCTACACCTTC. Its translation: CASSPPRTDGYTF.

The V and J genes are TRBV19 and TRBJ2-5; TRBD1 or TRBD2 may be the D gene (6 bases each). Trimming stripped 10 bases from V and 2 bases from J, with 17 bases between. Per germline, CDR1 LNHDA and CDR2 SQIVND (reference sequence). This CDR3 contains 14 residues. CDR3 amino acids: CATRGAYEQETQYF. CDR3 nucleotide sequence: TGTGCCACTAGGGGGGCATACGAACAAGAGACCCAGTACTTC.

The V gene is TRBV6-5, the J gene TRBJ1-1, with D perhaps TRBD1 (6 bases). The germline gives CDR1 MNHEY, CDR2 SVGAGI. With 5 bases removed from V and 0 bases from J, the gap between germline ends came to 10 bases. The CDR3 sequence is 14 residues long. The CDR3 DNA sequence: TGTGCCAGCAGTCAGGGACAACTGAACACTGAAGCTTTCTTT. Translating gives CASSQGQLNTEAFF.

This chain connects TRBV7-2 to TRBJ1-5; D gene uncertain. V was shortened by 5 bases and J by 2 bases, with 13 bases between the two germline ends. The CDR3 covers 15 residues. Per germline, CDR1 SGHTA and CDR2 FQGNSA. For the CDR3, the DNA is TGTGCCAGCAGCCAAGATAACGGGGGCAATCAGCCCCAGCATTTT. Protein sequence: CASSQDNGGNQPQHF. Full variable domain (outside the CDR3, taken from reference TRBV7-2 and TRBJ1-5): GAGVSQSPSNKVTEKGKDVELRCDPISGHTALYWYRQSLGQGLEFLIYFQGNSAPDKSGLPSDRFSAERTGGSVSTLTIQRTQQEDSAVYLCASSQDNGGNQPQHFGDGTRLSIL.

CDR3 residues: CASSLYTGGGDTQYF. For the CDR3, the DNA is TGCGCCAGCAGCTTGTACACGGGAGGTGGAGATACGCAGTATTTT. The V call is TRBV5-1, the J call TRBJ2-3; 7 nucleotides align to TRBD2. The V segment lost 1 base and the J segment 5 bases; nucleotides outside the gene matches: 7. Germline CDR1 SGHRS, CDR2 YFSETQ. This CDR3 has 15 residues.

J is TRBJ2-1 and V is TRBV5-1; 13 bases are shared with TRBD2. The CDR3 is 20 amino acids. The J segment lost 2 bases and the V segment lost 1 base, leaving 12 bases of the junction unmatched. Germline V CDR1 and CDR2: SGHRS, YFSETQ. CDR3: CASSLRGSTSGGSTYNEQFF. CDR3 DNA sequence: TGCGCCAGCAGCTTGAGGGGTTCGACTAGCGGGGGGTCCACCTACAATGAGCAGTTCTTC.

The chain links TRBV27 to TRBJ2-3, with D uncertain. V gave up 5 bases and J gave up 0 bases, with 9 bases separating them. Germline V CDR1 and CDR2: MNHEY, SMNVEV (reference sequence). The CDR3 totals 14 residues. Here the CDR3 reads CASSLLTSTDTQYF. The CDR3 bases are TGTGCCAGCAGTCTCCTCACTAGCACAGATACGCAGTATTTT.

J is TRBJ1-2 and V is TRBV12-5; D possibly corresponds to TRBD1 (6 bases). The CDR3 is made up of 18 amino acids. With 5 bases removed from V and 5 bases from J, the gap between germline ends came to 27 bases. Germline V gene sequence: CDR1 LGHNT, CDR2 FRNRAP. The CDR3 loop is CASGDQGGDEYVSYGYTF. CDR3 coding DNA: TGTGCTAGTGGTGACCAAGGGGGGGATGAGTATGTGTCGTATGGCTACACCTTC.

The chain joins TRBV27 to TRBJ2-7; maybe TRBD1 (6 bases). CDR1 is MNHEY and CDR2 is SMNVEV in the germline V gene (reference sequence). Trimming removed 1 base from V and 1 base from J, with 14 bases in between. This CDR3 comprises 16 residues. CDR3 DNA sequence: TGTGCCAGCAGTTTATTAGGGGCAGGGGAATCCTACGAGCAGTACTTC. It translates to CASSLLGAGESYEQYF.

A word on this clone: Sequence at one end of the junction differs from germline and may be a read error. The V gene is TRBV7-8, the J gene TRBJ1-6; D is undetermined. CDR3 size: 17 residues. Germline CDR1 SGHVS, CDR2 FQNEAQ. The DNA for the CDR3 is TGTGCCAGCAGCTTATTGCTGGATAGCTCCTATAATTCCCCCCTCCACTTT. This translates into CASSLLLDSSYNSPLHF.